These 19 T cell receptor beta chains were all obtained from the same sample, sequenced in a study of blood T cell repertoires in COVID-19. The repertoire was sequenced with immunoSEQ multiplex PCR; TCRdb's copy has only in-frame clones and lacks some. The data show about 160,000 clones, 90% to 95% seen once. Sequences were obtained from peripheral blood. Source of these receptors: a woman between 45 and 60 years old with acute or convalescent COVID-19.

This chain joins TRBV7-3 and TRBJ2-1; TRBD2 matches 10 bases. The germline V gene has CDR1 SGHTA and CDR2 FQGTGA. Trimming took 1 base from V and 10 from J; bases not matched to a gene: 16. The CDR3 extends over 18 amino acids. This chain's CDR3 is CASSLIGGARASGGEQFF. DNA of the CDR3: TGTGCCAGCAGCTTAATAGGCGGGGCGAGGGCTAGCGGGGGAGAGCAGTTCTTC.

The chain employs TRBV7-2 and TRBJ1-1; 7 bases line up with TRBD1. CDR1 SGHTA and CDR2 FQGNSA come from the germline V gene. This CDR3 is built from 14 residues. V was pared by 7 bases and J by 1 base, with 6 bases of the junction left unmatched. The CDR3, as DNA: TGTGCCAGCACCGGACAGGTTACGAACACTGAAGCTTTCTTT. As protein: CASTGQVTNTEAFF.

The CDR3 nucleotides are TGCGCCAGCAGCCAAGATCGTTCCCAGGGGGCGCCCGGCTACACCTTC. Its translation: CASSQDRSQGAPGYTF. J is TRBJ1-2 and V is TRBV4-3, with 8 bases identical to TRBD1. The length of the CDR3 is 16 residues. J gave up 8 bases and V 0 bases, and 11 bases lay outside the gene matches. The germline gives CDR1 LGHNA, CDR2 YSLEER.

The chain links TRBV27 to TRBJ2-3, with unresolved D. CDR1 and CDR2 from the germline V gene are MNHEY and SMNVEV (reference sequence). V lost 5 bases and J lost 3, with 6 bases in between. This CDR3 spans 12 amino acids. CDR3 nucleotide sequence: TGTGCCAGCAGTAGAACTACAGATACGCAGTATTTT. This sequence encodes CASSRTTDTQYF.

This clone was recorded once. V is TRBV6-5 and J is TRBJ1-2; perhaps TRBD1 as D (5 bases). Germline V gene lookup returns CDR1 MNHEY and CDR2 SVGAGI. The V end lost 2 bases, the J end lost 4 bases, and 8 bases lay between the germline ends. There are 13 residues in the CDR3. The CDR3 here is CASSYGGGYGYTF. In nucleotides, the CDR3 is TGTGCCAGCAGTTACGGGGGAGGCTATGGCTACACCTTC.

V usage is TRBV5-1 and J usage is TRBJ2-2; a weak D match, TRBD2 (7 bases). The CDR3 loop spans 15 amino acids. In germline, CDR1 is SGHRS, CDR2 YFSETQ. V gave up 0 bases and J gave up 7 bases, with 13 bases separating them. The CDR3 sequence is CASSLAAGAVGELFF. CDR3 nucleotide sequence: TGCGCCAGCAGCTTGGCGGCGGGGGCGGTCGGGGAGCTGTTTTTT.

The table lists this clone with a count of one. V and J are TRBV28 and TRBJ1-1; a weak D match, TRBD1 (5 bases). The CDR3 has 15 residues. Trimming left V 2 bases short and J 12 bases short, with 22 bases between. Germline V gene data show CDR1 as MDHEN and CDR2 as SYDVKM. The CDR3 sequence: CASSLGVGQITNPFF. DNA of the CDR3: TGTGCCAGCAGTTTAGGGGTGGGGCAGATCACGAACCCTTTCTTT.

The genes are TRBV6-5 and TRBJ1-5; a possible D gene is TRBD1 (6 bases). Germline V CDR1 and CDR2: MNHEY, SVGAGI. Between the trimmed V and J ends, which lost 8 bases and 6 bases, there was a span of 14 bases. The length of the CDR3 is 13 residues. Here the CDR3 reads CASEGGGSQPQHF. The CDR3 nucleotides are TGTGCCAGCGAAGGGGGGGGAAGTCAGCCCCAGCATTTT.

The genes are TRBV28 and TRBJ2-7; the match to TRBD1 covers 12 bases. J lost 5 bases, V lost 1 base, and 9 bases had no gene match. CDR1 is MDHEN, CDR2 SYDVKM, per germline. The CDR3 sequence is 17 residues long. CDR3: CASSLFPGQGAGDEQYF. The CDR3 bases are TGTGCCAGCAGTTTATTCCCGGGACAGGGGGCCGGGGACGAGCAGTACTTC.

In its sample, this clone was seen once. The J gene is TRBJ2-7, the V gene TRBV12-3 or TRBV12-4, with unresolved D. V gave up 2 bases and J gave up 5 bases, with 7 bases separating them. CDR3 length: 12 residues. Written as DNA, the CDR3 is TGTGCCAGCAGTTTAAGTAGCCACGAGCAGTACTTC. It translates to CASSLSSHEQYF.

The chain has TRBV13 and TRBJ2-1, with unresolved D. The V and J ends lost 0 bases and 7 bases respectively, with 7 bases between them. The CDR3 length is 13 residues. CDR1 is PRHDT, CDR2 FYEKMQ, per germline (reference sequence). The CDR3 protein is CASSLGNWNEQFF. The CDR3 region has the DNA TGTGCCAGCAGCTTAGGCAACTGGAATGAGCAGTTCTTC.

This clone appeared once. The chain recombines TRBV19 with TRBJ2-7; 7 bases are shared with TRBD1. The J segment lost 4 bases and the V segment lost 6 bases, leaving 6 bases of the junction unmatched. CDR1 is LNHDA and CDR2 is SQIVND in the germline V gene (reference sequence). This CDR3 has 13 amino acids. CDR3: CASSQTGSYEQYF. The CDR3 nucleotides are TGTGCCAGTAGCCAGACAGGGAGTTACGAGCAGTACTTC.

CDR3 amino acids: CATRGQGSYGYTF. The CDR3, as DNA: TGTGCCACCAGAGGACAGGGATCCTATGGCTACACCTTC. This chain uses TRBV24-1 with TRBJ1-2; the match to TRBD1 covers 8 bases. Per germline, CDR1 KGHDR and CDR2 SFDVKD. V lost 7 bases, J lost 4 bases, and 4 bases stayed unmatched. This CDR3 contains 13 residues.

This clone is a singleton in its sample. V usage is TRBV18 and J usage is TRBJ2-7; possible D gene TRBD2, 7 bases. Trimming took 6 bases from V and 3 from J, leaving 12 bases between them. The V gene's germline CDR1 is KGHSH and CDR2 LQKENI. The CDR3 loop spans 13 amino acids. The CDR3 spells CASSLGGGYEQYF. The CDR3 nucleotides read TGTGCCAGCTCCTTGGGAGGGGGCTACGAGCAGTACTTC.

The chain carries TRBV10-3 and TRBJ1-5, with TRBD1 as a possible D gene (6 bases). Trimming removed 10 bases at V and 9 bases at J, with 19 bases between. Germline V gives CDR1 ENHRY, CDR2 SYGVKD. This CDR3 region has 13 residues. CDR3 sequence: CASGDILGRPQHF. In nucleotides, the CDR3 is TGTGCCAGTGGGGACATCTTGGGTAGGCCCCAGCATTTT.

V is TRBV2 and J is TRBJ1-2; D remains unclear. V dropped 8 bases and J dropped 4 bases, with 17 bases sitting between them. The CDR3 is 14 residues long. Germline values: CDR1 SNHLY, CDR2 FYNNEI. CDR3 in DNA: TGTGCCAGCGTGCGGTCCGCTATTTCCTATGGCTACACCTTC. Translation: CASVRSAISYGYTF.

The rearrangement uses TRBV5-4 and TRBJ1-2; D ambiguous. Trimming removed 4 bases from V and 5 bases from J, with 18 bases in between. This CDR3 spans 15 amino acids. The germline gives CDR1 SGHNT, CDR2 YYREEE (reference sequence). CDR3 loop: CASSREGRTGYGYTF. The CDR3 DNA is TGTGCCAGCAGCCGGGAGGGCAGGACCGGATATGGCTACACCTTC.

The chain combines TRBV10-3 with TRBJ2-1, with TRBD1 matching over 7 bases. CDR3 length: 15 residues. Trimming cost V 6 bases and J 3 bases; bases outside gene matches: 8. The germline CDR1 and CDR2 sequences are ENHRY and SYGVKD. The CDR3 spells CAIREDGTVYNEQFF. Here the CDR3 DNA reads TGTGCCATCAGGGAGGATGGGACAGTCTACAATGAGCAGTTCTTC.

This chain connects TRBV19 to TRBJ1-3; 12 bases map to TRBD1. CDR1 LNHDA and CDR2 SQIVND come from the germline V gene (reference sequence). The CDR3 loop spans 13 amino acids. V trimming: 10 bases; J trimming: 11 bases; junction bases outside the gene matches: 9. The CDR3 here is CATQGQGARAIYF. The CDR3 DNA sequence: TGTGCCACTCAGGGACAGGGGGCTCGGGCCATATATTTT.